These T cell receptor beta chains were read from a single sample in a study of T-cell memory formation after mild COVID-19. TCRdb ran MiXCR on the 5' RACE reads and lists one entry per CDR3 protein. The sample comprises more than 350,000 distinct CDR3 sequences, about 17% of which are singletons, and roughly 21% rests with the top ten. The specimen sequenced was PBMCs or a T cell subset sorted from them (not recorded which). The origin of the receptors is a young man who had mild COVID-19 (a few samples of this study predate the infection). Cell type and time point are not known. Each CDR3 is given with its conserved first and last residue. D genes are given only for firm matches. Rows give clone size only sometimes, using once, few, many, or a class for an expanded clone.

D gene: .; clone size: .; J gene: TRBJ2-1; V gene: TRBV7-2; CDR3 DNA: TGTGCCAGCAGCCCCCCTGGGGGCCTGGGGAATGAGCAGTTCTTC; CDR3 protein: CASSPPGGLGNEQFF
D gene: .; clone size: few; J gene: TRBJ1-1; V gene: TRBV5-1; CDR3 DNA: TGCGCCAGCAGCTTTGAGGGAAGAAACACTGAAGCTTTCTTT; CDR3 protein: CASSFEGRNTEAFF
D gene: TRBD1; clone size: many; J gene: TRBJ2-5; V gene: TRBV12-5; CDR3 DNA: TGTGCTAGTGGTTTGGGGGACAGTACCCAAGAGACCCAGTACTTC; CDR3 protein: CASGLGDSTQETQYF
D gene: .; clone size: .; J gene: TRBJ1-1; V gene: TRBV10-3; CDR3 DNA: TGTGCCATCAGTGGAAGGGAGGGGAACACTGAAGCTTTCTTT; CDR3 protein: CAISGREGNTEAFF
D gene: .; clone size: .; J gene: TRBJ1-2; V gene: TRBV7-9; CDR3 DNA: TGTGCCAGCAGCTTGGGGGATGCTAACTATGGCTACACCTTC; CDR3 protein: CASSLGDANYGYTF
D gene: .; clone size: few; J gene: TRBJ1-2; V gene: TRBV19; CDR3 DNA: TGTGCCAGTAGTACAAGGACAGAGAGGAGCTATGGCTACACCTTC; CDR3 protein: CASSTRTERSYGYTF
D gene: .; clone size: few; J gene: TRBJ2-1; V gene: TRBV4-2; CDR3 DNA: TGTGCCAGCAGCGCACCTAGGAATGAGCAGTTCTTC; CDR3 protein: CASSAPRNEQFF
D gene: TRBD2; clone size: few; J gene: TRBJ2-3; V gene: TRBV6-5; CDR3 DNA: TGTGCCAGCAGTTACGGGGGGGAGTACACAGATACGCAGTATTTT; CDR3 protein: CASSYGGEYTDTQYF
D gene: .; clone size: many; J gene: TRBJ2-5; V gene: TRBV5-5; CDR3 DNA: TGTGCCAGCAGCTATCGGGCTCAAGAGACCCAGTACTTC; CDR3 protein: CASSYRAQETQYF
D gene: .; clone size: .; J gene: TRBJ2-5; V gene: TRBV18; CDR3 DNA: TGTGCCAGCTCACCACAACGGTGGGAGGAGACCCAGTACTTC; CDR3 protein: CASSPQRWEETQYF
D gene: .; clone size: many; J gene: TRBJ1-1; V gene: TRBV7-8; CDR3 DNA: TGTGCCAGCAGCTTAATGCAGGAAGCTTTCTTT; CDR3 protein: CASSLMQEAFF
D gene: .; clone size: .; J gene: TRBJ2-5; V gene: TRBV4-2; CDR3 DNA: TGTGCCAGCAGCCAAGAATCTAGGGGGGGCGAGACCCAGTACTTC; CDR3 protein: CASSQESRGGETQYF
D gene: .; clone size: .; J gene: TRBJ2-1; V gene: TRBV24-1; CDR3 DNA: TGTGCCACCAGTGATTTCGTCGGGGGGCCGAATGAGCAGTTCTTC; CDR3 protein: CATSDFVGGPNEQFF
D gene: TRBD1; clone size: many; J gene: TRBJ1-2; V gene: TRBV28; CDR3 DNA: TGTGCCAGCAGTTTGGACAGGGGGCATGGCTACACCTTC; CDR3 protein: CASSLDRGHGYTF
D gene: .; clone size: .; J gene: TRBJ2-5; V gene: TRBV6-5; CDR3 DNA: TGTGCCAGCAGGTTCCAGGGGACCCAGTACTTC; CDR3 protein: CASRFQGTQYF
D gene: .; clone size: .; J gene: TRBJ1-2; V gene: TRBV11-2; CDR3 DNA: TGTGCCAGCAGCTCTGAGGCCTCGGGGTATGGCTACACCTTC; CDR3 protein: CASSSEASGYGYTF
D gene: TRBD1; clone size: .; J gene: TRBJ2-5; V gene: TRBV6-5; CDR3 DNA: TGTGCCAGCAGCCGGGACAGGGGAGTTGCGAGAGAGACCCAGTACTTC; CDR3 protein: CASSRDRGVARETQYF
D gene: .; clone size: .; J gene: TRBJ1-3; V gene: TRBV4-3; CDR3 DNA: TGCGCCAGCAGCCATGGAGGGCTCTCTGGAAACACCATATATTTT; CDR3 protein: CASSHGGLSGNTIYF
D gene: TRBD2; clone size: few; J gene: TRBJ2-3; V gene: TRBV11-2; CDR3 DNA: TGTGCCAGCAGCTTAGTTCGGGGGGGTATAGATACGCAGTATTTT; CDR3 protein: CASSLVRGGIDTQYF
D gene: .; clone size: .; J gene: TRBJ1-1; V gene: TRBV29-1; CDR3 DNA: TGCAGCGCCCTACCGGAAAACAGGGCGAACACTGAAGCTTTCTTT; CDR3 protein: CSALPENRANTEAFF
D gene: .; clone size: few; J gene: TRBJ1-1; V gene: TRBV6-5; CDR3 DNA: TGTGCCAGCACTTACCTGCCGGGGATAGACACTGAAGCTTTCTTT; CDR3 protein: CASTYLPGIDTEAFF
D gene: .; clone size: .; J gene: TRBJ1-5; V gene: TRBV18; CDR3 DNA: TGTGCCAGCTCAGTTACAGGGAGCGGGGATCAGCCCCAGCATTTT; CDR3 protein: CASSVTGSGDQPQHF
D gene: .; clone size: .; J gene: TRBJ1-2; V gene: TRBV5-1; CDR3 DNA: TGCGCCAGCAGCTTGGCCGGGGGGAACTATGGCTACACCTTC; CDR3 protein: CASSLAGGNYGYTF
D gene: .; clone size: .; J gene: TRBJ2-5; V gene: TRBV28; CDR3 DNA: TGTGCCAGCAGTTTATTGGGCAGGGGGGGCCAAGAGACCCAGTACTTC; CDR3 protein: CASSLLGRGGQETQYF
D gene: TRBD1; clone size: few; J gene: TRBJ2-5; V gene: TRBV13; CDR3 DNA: TGTGCCAGCAGTTGGAGACAGGGCGGCGAGACCCAGTACTTC; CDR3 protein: CASSWRQGGETQYF
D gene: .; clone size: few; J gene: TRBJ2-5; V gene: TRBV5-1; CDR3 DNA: TGCGCCAGCAATAGGGGAGGCCAAGAGACCCAGTACTTC; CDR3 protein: CASNRGGQETQYF
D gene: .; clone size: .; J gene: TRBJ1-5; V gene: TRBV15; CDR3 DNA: TGTGCCACCAGCAGACAGGGTTCAACGCCCCAGCATTTT; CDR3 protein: CATSRQGSTPQHF